This record looks at one T cell receptor beta chain sequence and its context. Produced via immunoSEQ multiplex PCR; TCRdb's table is partial and in-frame only. The table shows about 71,000 clones, with roughly 87% occurring only once. The sample is drawn from a study of blood T cell repertoires in COVID-19. CDR3 length equals 13 residues. J was trimmed by 4 bases and V by 3 bases; bases with no gene match: 0. Germline V gene lookup returns CDR1 LNHDA and CDR2 SQIVND (reference sequence). The sequencing input was peripheral blood. V usage is TRBV19 and J usage is TRBJ1-1; 9 nucleotides align to TRBD1. This sequence originates from a woman of 80 years or more with acute or convalescent COVID-19. The CDR3: CASSMGQGTEAFF. CDR3 sequence (DNA): TGTGCCAGTAGTATGGGACAGGGCACTGAAGCTTTCTTT. The full variable domain, with the rest looked up from reference TRBV19 and TRBJ1-1, is DGGITQSPKYLFRKEGQNVTLSCEQNLNHDAMYWYRQDPGQGLRLIYYSQIVNDFQKGDIAEGYSVSREKKESFPLTVTSAQKNPTAFYLCASSMGQGTEAFFGQGTRLTVV.